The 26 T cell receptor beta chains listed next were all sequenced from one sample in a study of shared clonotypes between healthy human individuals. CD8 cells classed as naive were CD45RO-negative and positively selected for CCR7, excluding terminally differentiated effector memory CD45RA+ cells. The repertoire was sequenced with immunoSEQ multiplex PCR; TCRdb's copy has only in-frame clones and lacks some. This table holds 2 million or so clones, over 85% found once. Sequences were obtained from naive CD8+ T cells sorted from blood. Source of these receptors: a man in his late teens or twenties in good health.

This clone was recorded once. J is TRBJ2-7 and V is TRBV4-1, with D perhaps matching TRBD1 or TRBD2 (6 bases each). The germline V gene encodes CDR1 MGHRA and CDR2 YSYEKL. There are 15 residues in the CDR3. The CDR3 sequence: CVMRGASGIPYEQYF. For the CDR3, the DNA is TGCGTCATGAGGGGGGCCTCAGGGATCCCCTACGAGCAGTACTTC.

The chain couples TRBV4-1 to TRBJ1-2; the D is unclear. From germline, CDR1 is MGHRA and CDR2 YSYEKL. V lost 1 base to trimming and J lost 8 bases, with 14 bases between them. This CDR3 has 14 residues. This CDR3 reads CASSQVGGTIGYTF. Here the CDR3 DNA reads TGCGCCAGCAGCCAAGTGGGAGGAACTATAGGCTACACCTTC.

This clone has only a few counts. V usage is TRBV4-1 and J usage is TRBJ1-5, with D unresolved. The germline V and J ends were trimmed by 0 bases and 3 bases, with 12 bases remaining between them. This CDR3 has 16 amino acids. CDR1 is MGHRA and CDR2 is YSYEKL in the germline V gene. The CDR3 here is CASSQDSTLTNQPQHF. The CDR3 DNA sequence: TGCGCCAGCAGCCAAGATTCGACACTCACCAATCAGCCCCAGCATTTT.

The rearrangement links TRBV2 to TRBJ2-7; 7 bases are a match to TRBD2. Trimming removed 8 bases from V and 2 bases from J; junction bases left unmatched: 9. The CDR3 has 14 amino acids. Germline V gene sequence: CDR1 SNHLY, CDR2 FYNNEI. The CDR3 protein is CASADLAGAYEQYF. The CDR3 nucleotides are TGTGCCAGCGCAGACTTAGCGGGTGCCTACGAGCAGTACTTC.

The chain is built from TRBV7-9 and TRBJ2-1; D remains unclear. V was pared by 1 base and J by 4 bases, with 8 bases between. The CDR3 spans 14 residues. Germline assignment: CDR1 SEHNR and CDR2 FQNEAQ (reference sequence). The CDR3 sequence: CASSLDSNYNEQFF. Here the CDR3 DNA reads TGTGCCAGCAGCTTAGACAGCAATTACAATGAGCAGTTCTTC.

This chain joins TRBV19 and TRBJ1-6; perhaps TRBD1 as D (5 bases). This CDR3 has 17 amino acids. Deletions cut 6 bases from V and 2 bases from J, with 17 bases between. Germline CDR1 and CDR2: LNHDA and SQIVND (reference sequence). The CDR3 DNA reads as TGTGCCAGTAGCCTTGGAGGGGCGATTACCTATAATTCACCCCTCCACTTT. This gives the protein CASSLGGAITYNSPLHF.

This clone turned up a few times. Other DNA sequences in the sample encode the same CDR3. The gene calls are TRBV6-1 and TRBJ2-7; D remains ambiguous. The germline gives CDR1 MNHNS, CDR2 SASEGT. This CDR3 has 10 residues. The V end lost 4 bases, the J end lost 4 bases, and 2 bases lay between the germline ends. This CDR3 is CASSGYEQYF. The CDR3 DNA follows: TGTGCCAGCAGTGGATACGAGCAGTACTTC.

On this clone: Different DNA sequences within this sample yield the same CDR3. The DNA for the CDR3 is TGCAGTGCTAGTCGGACTGGGGAGCAGTACTTC. Translation: CSASRTGEQYF. The V and J genes are TRBV20-1 and TRBJ2-7; weak D call: TRBD2 (5 bases). Trimming took off 3 bases at V and 7 bases at J, with 10 bases between the two ends. Germline V gene lookup returns CDR1 DFQATT and CDR2 SNEGSKA (reference sequence). CDR3 length: 11 residues.

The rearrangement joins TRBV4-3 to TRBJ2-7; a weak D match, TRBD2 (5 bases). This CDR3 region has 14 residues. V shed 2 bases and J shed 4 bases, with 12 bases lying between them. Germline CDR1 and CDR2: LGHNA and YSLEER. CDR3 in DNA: TGCGCCAGCAGCCAATGGGTGGGAGCGTACGAGCAGTACTTC. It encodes CASSQWVGAYEQYF.

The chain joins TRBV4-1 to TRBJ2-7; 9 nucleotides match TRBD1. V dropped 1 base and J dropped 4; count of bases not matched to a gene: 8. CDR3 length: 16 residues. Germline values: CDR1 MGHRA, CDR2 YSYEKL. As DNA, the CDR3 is TGCGCCAGCAGCCAAGTCCCCGGGACAGGGATTTACGAGCAGTACTTC. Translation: CASSQVPGTGIYEQYF.

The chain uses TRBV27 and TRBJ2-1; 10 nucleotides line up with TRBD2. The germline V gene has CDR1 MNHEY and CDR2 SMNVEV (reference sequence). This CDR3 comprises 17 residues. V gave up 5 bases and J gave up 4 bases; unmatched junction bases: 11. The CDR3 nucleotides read TGTGCCAGCAGTCCACTCAGCGGGGGGGTCTCTTACAATGAGCAGTTCTTC. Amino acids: CASSPLSGGVSYNEQFF.

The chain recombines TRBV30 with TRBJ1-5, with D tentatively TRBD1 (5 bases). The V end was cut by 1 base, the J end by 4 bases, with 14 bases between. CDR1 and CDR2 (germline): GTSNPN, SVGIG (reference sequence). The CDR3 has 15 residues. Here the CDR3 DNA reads TGTGCCTGGAGTGGGGGCAGGGTAGGAAATCAGCCCCAGCATTTT. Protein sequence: CAWSGGRVGNQPQHF.

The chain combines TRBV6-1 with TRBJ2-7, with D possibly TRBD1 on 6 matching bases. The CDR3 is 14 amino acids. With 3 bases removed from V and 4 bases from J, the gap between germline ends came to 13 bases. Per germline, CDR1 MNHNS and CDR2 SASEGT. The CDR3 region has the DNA TGTGCCAGCAGTGACGGGCAGGGGTGGTACGAGCAGTACTTC. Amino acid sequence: CASSDGQGWYEQYF.

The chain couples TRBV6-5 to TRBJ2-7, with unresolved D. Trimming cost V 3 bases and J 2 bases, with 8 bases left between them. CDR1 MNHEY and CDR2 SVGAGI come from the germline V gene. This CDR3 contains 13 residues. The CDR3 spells CASSYLEAYEQYF. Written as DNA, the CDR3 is TGTGCCAGCAGTTATCTTGAAGCCTACGAGCAGTACTTC.

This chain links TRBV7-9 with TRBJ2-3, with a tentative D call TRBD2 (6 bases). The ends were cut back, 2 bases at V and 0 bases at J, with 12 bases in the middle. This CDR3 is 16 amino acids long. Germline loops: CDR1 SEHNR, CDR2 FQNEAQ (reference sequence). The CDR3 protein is CASSLMVAASTDTQYF. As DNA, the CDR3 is TGTGCCAGCAGCTTAATGGTAGCGGCGAGCACAGATACGCAGTATTTT.

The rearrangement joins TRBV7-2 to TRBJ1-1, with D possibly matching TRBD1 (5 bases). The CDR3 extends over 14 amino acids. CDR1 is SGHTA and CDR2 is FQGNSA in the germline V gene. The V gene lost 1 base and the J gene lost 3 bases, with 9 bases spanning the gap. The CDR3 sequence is CASSLEDSYTEAFF. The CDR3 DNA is TGTGCCAGCAGCTTAGAAGACAGTTACACTGAAGCTTTCTTT.

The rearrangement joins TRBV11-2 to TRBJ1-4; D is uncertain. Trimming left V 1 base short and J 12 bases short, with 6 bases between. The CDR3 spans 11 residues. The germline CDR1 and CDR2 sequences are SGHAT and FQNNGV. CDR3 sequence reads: CASSLGRELFF. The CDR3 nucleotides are TGTGCCAGCAGCTTAGGGCGGGAACTGTTTTTT.

CDR3 protein: CASSLLGVTEAFF. The CDR3 nucleotides are TGTGCCAGCAGCTTGTTGGGGGTCACTGAAGCTTTCTTT. The gene calls are TRBV5-6 and TRBJ1-1; tentative D call: TRBD1 (5 bases). V gave up 1 base and J gave up 4 bases, with 8 bases separating them. Germline V gene lookup returns CDR1 SGHDT and CDR2 YYEEEE. The CDR3 runs to 13 residues.

This chain's CDR3 is CASAWAQRVYF. For the CDR3, the DNA is TGTGCCAGCGCATGGGCCCAACGCGTGTATTTT. The gene calls are TRBV6-6 and TRBJ2-3; no reliable D call. The CDR3 has 11 amino acids. Germline CDR1 is MNHNY and CDR2 is SVGAGI (reference sequence). V was trimmed by 8 bases and J by 14 bases, leaving 17 bases between them.

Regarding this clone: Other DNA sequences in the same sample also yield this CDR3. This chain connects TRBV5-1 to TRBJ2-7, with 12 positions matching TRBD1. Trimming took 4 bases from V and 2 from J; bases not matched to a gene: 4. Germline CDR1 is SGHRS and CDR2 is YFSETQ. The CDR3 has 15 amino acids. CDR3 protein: CASSPGTGGAYEQYF. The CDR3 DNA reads TGCGCCAGCAGCCCTGGGACAGGGGGCGCCTACGAGCAGTACTTC.

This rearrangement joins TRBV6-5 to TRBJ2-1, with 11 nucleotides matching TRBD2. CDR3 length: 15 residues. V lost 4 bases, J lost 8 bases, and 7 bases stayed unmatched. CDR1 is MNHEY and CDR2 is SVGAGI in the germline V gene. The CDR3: CASSLAGGPSDEQFF. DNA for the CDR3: TGTGCCAGCAGTTTAGCGGGAGGGCCCTCCGATGAGCAGTTCTTC.

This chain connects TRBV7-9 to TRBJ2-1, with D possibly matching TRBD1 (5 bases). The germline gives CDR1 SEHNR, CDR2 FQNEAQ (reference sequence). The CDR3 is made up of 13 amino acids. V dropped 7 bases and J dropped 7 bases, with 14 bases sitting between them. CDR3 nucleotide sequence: TGTGCCAGCACCTCAGGGTTATTGAATGAGCAGTTCTTC. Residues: CASTSGLLNEQFF.

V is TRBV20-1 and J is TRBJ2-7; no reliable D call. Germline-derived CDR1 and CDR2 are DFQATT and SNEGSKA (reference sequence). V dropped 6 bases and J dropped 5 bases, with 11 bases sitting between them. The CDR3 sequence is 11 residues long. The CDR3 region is CSAELGDEQYF. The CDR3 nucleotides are TGCAGTGCAGAACTCGGCGACGAGCAGTACTTC.

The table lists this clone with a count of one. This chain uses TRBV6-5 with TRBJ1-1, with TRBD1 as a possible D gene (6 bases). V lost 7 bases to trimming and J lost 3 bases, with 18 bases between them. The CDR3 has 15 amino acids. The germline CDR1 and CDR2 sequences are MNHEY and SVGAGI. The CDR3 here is CASTGNRDTHTEAFF. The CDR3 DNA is TGTGCCAGCACCGGGAACCGGGACACCCACACTGAAGCTTTCTTT.

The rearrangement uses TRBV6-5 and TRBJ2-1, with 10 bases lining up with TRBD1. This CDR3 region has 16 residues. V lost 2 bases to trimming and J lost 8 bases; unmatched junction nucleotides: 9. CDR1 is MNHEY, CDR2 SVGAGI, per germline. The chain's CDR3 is CASSYLRDRGPDEQFF. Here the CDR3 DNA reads TGTGCCAGCAGTTACCTGCGGGACAGGGGTCCGGATGAGCAGTTCTTC.

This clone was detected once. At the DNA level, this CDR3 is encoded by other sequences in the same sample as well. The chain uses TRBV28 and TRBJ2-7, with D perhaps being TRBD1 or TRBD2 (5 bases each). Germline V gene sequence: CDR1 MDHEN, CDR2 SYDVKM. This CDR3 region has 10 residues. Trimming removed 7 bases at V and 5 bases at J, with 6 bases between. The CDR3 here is CASMGDEQYF. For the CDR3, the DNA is TGTGCCAGCATGGGGGACGAGCAGTACTTC.